This T cell receptor beta chain was retrieved from a study of blood T cell repertoires in COVID-19. About the research overall: Samples taken during acute and convalescent COVID-19 were collected in the United States, Italy and Spain.

Source study methods: Reference gene primer amplification in the assay estimated nucleated cell counts. The repertoire was sequenced with immunoSEQ multiplex PCR; TCRdb's copy has only in-frame clones and lacks some. V, J and clone size reflect that table, while D and trimming were determined from the DNA. Of around 150,000 clones listed, around 85% are singletons. The CDR3 totals 13 residues. V was trimmed by 1 base and J by 0 bases, leaving 4 bases between them. Germline V gives CDR1 SGHNT, CDR2 YYREEE (reference sequence). The chain links TRBV5-4 to TRBJ1-1, with D unclear. The origin of this receptor is a human donor with acute or convalescent COVID-19. The donor label of this sample is uncertain. The sequenced material came from peripheral blood. CDR3 sequence: CASSLLVNTEAFF. For the CDR3, the DNA is TGTGCCAGCAGCTTGTTAGTGAACACTGAAGCTTTCTTT.